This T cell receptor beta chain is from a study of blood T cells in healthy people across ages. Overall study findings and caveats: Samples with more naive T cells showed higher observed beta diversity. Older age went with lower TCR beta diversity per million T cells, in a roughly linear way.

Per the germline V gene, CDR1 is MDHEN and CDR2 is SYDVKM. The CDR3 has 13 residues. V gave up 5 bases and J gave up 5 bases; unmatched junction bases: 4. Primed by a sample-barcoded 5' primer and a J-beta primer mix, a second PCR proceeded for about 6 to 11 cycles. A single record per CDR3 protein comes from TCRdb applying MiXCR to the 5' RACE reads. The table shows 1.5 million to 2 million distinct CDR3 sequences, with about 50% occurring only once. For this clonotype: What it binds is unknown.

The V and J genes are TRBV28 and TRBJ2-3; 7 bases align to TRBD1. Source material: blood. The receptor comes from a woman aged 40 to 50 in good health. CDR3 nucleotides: TGTGCCAGCAGTCACCGACAGGGAGATACGCAGTATTTT. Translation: CASSHRQGDTQYF. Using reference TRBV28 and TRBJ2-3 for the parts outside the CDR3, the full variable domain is DVKVTQSSRYLVKRTGEKVFLECVQDMDHENMFWYRQDPGLGLRLIYFSYDVKMKEKGDIPEGYSVSREKKERFSLILESASTNQTSMYLCASSHRQGDTQYFGPGTRLTVL.